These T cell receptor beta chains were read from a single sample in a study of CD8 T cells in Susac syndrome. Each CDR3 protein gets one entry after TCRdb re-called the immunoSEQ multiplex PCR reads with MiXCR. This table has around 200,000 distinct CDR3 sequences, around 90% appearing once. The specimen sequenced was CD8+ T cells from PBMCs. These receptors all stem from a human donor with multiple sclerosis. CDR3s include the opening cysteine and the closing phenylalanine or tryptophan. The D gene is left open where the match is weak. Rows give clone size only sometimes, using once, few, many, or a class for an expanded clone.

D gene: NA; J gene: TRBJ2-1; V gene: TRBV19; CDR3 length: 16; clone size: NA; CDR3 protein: CASSIDRPVPYNEQFF; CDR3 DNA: TGTGCCAGTAGTATAGATAGGCCAGTACCCTACAATGAGCAGTTCTTC
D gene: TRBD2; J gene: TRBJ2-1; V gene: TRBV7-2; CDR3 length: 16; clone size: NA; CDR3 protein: CASSLLALAGGDEQFF; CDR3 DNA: TGTGCCAGCAGCTTACTAGCACTAGCGGGAGGGGATGAGCAGTTCTTC
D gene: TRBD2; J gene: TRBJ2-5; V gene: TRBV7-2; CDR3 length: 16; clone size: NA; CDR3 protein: CASSSGLAGGEETQYF; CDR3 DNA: TGTGCCAGCAGCTCGGGACTAGCGGGGGGGGAAGAGACCCAGTACTTC
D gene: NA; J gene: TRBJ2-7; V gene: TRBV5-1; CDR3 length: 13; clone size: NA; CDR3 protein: CASSLLLIGEQYF; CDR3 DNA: TGCGCCAGCAGCTTGCTATTGATTGGCGAGCAGTACTTC
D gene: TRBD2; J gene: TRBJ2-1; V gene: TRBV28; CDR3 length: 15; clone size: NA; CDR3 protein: CASSLGLEGDNEQFF; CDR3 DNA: TGTGCCAGCAGTTTGGGACTAGAAGGGGACAATGAGCAGTTCTTC
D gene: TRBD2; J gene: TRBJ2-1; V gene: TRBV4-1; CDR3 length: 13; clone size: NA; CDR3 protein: CASTGLGGGEQFF; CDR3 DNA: TGCGCCAGTACCGGACTAGGCGGGGGTGAGCAGTTCTTC
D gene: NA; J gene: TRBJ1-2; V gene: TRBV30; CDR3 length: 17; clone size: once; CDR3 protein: CAWSDPPDGGPNYGYTF; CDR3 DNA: TGTGCCTGGAGTGACCCCCCCGACGGGGGGCCCAACTATGGCTACACCTTC
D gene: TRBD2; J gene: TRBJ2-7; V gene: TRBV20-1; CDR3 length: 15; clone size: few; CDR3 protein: CSARDPSGPSYEQYF; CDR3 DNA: TGCAGTGCTAGAGATCCTAGCGGGCCGTCTTACGAGCAGTACTTC
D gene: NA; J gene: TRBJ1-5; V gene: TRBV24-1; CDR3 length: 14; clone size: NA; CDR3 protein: CATSDLGGGGPQHF; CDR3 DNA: TGTGCCACCAGTGATTTAGGAGGGGGAGGGCCCCAGCATTTT
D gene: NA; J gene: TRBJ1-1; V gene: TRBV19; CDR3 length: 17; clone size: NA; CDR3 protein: CASSLGHRQGYGTEAFF; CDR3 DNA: TGTGCCAGTAGTCTCGGGCACCGGCAGGGGTATGGAACTGAAGCTTTCTTT
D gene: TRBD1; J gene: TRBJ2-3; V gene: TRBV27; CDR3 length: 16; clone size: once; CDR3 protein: CASSLPTGGGHGPQYF; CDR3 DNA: TGTGCCAGCAGTTTACCAACAGGGGGAGGTCATGGGCCGCAGTATTTT
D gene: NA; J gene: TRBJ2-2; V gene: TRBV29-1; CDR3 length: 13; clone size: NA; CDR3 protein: CSVDKGDTGELFF; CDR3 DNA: TGCAGCGTCGATAAGGGGGATACCGGGGAGCTGTTTTTT
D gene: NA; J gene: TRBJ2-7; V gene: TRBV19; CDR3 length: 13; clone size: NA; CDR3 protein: CASKQIGSYEQYF; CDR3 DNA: TGTGCCAGTAAACAGATTGGGTCCTACGAGCAGTACTTC
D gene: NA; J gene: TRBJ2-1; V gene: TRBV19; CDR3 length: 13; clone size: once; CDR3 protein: CATAYDSYNEQFF; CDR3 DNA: TGTGCCACCGCCTATGATTCCTACAATGAGCAGTTCTTC
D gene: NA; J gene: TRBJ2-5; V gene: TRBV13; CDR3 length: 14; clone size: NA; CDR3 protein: CASSSYGGQETQYF; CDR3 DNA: TGTGCCAGCAGCTCCTATGGGGGACAAGAGACCCAGTACTTC
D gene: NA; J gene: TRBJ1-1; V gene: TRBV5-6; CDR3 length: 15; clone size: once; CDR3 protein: CASSPPVGRDTEAFF; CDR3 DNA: TGTGCCAGCAGCCCGCCGGTGGGCAGGGACACTGAAGCTTTCTTT
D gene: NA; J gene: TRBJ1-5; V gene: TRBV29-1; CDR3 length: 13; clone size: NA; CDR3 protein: CSVGEGYNQPQHF; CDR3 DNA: TGCAGCGTTGGCGAAGGGTACAATCAGCCCCAGCATTTT
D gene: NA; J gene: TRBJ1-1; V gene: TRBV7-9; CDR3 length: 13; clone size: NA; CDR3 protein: CASRMERHTEAFF; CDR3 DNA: TGTGCCAGCAGGATGGAGAGACATACTGAAGCTTTCTTT
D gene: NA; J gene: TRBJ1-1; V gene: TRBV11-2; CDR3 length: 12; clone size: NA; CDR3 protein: CASREMNTEAFF; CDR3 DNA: TGTGCCAGCCGAGAGATGAACACTGAAGCTTTCTTT